The 2 T cell receptor beta chains presented below share a single source sample, sequenced in a study of cytomegalovirus exposure and HLA in healthy donors. The PCR ran on 60 Vbeta and 13 Jbeta primers. Clones were sequenced by immunoSEQ multiplex PCR, and TCRdb holds only the in-frame ones, with some missing. The data show approximately 140,000 clones, 80% seen once. Sequenced sample: PBMCs. These receptors came from a man aged 25 to 40 in good health and CMV-seronegative.

This CDR3 is CATSRVTGQPTAFF. The CDR3 DNA follows: TGTGCCACCAGCAGAGTGACAGGGCAGCCCACAGCTTTCTTT. J is TRBJ1-1 and V is TRBV15; 7 bases match TRBD1. The CDR3 totals 14 residues. The trim removed 1 base at V and 10 bases at J, leaving 9 bases unmatched. Germline loops: CDR1 LNHNV, CDR2 YYDKDF (reference sequence).

The V gene is TRBV5-6, the J gene TRBJ2-1; TRBD2 is a possible D gene (6 bases). CDR1 is SGHDT, CDR2 YYEEEE, per germline. The CDR3 is 13 residues long. Deletions cut 4 bases from V and 3 bases from J, with 8 bases between. The CDR3 reads CASSRTNYNEQFF. The CDR3 DNA is TGTGCCAGCAGCCGGACTAACTACAATGAGCAGTTCTTC.